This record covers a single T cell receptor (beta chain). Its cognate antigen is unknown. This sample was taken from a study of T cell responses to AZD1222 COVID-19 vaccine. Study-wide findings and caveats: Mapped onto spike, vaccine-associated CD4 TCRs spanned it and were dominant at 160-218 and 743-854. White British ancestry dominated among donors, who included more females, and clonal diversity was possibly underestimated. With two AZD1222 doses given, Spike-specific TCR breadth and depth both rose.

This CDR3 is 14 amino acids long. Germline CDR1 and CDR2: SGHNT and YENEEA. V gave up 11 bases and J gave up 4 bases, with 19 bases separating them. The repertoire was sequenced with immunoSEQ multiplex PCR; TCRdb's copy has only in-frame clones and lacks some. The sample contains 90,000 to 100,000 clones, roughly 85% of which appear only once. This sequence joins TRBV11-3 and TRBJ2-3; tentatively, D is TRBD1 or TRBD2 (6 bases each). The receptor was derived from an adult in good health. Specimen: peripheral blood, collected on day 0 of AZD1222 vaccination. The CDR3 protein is CAASRGGSADTQYF. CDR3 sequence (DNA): TGTGCCGCGTCCCGAGGGGGGTCGGCAGATACGCAGTATTTT.